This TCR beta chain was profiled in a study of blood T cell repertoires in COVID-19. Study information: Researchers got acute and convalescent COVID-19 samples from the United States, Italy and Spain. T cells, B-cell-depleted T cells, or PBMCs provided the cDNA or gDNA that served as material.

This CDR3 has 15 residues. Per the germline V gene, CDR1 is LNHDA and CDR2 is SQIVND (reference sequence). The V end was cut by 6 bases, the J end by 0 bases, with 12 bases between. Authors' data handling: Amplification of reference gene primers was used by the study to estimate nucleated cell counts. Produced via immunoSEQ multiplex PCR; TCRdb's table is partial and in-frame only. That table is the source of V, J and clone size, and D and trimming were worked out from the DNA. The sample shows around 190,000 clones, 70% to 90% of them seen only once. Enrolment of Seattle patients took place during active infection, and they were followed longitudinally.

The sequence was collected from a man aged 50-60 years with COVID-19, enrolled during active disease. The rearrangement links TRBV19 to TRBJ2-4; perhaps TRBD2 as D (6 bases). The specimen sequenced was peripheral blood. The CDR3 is CASRAVGGAKNIQYF. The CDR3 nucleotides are TGTGCCAGTAGGGCAGTGGGGGGAGCCAAAAACATTCAGTACTTC.